These 28 T cell receptor beta chains came from one sample sequenced in a study of T cells in women clearing cervical HPV infection. Only in-frame clones appear in the TCRdb table, and some are missing; sequencing was by immunoSEQ multiplex PCR. This sample contains 30,000 to 35,000 clones. Sequencing was carried out using blood buffy coat. These receptors all stem from a woman between 18 and 75 years old with a cervical HPV16 infection that either progressed to CIN3+ or cleared (not recorded which).

Comment on this clone: Read coverage stops 3 residues before the CDR3 terminus; the germline J gene supplies the remainder. V and J are TRBV19 and TRBJ1-2, with D perhaps TRBD1 (5 bases). Germline CDR1 and CDR2: LNHDA and SQIVND (reference sequence). This CDR3 spans 15 amino acids. The chain's CDR3 is CASSISGEGPNDYTF. The part of the CDR3 DNA that was read is TGTGCCAGTAGTATCTCGGGGGAGGGCCCCAATGAC.

Comment on this clone: The CDR3 extends 3 residues past the end of the read, so its final part is completed from the germline J gene. The chain combines TRBV19 with TRBJ2-4; TRBD1 might be the D (5 bases). The CDR3 runs to 15 residues. Germline CDR1 is LNHDA and CDR2 is SQIVND (reference sequence). This chain's CDR3 is CASSPRPRANYGQYF. The part of the CDR3 DNA that was read is TGTGCCAGTAGTCCGCGGCCCAGGGCTAACTATGGT.

To note about this clone: The sequenced fragment ends 3 residues before the CDR3 boundary, so the rest is inferred from the germline J gene. This sequence joins TRBV29-1 and TRBJ2-7, with D perhaps TRBD2 (7 bases). There are 15 residues in the CDR3. The V end lost 4 bases, the J end lost 3 bases, and 19 bases lay between the germline ends. CDR1 SQVTM and CDR2 ANQGSEA come from the germline V gene. CDR3 DNA (partial): TGCAGCGTTGGAGGGGGGGCTAGCATCCTCTACGAG. As protein: CSVGGGASILYE. The entire CDR3 protein is CSVGGGASILYEQYF.

Points on this clone: The read stops 3 residues short of the end of the CDR3; the missing end is completed from the germline J gene. The chain recombines TRBV2 with TRBJ1-5, with no clear D. The V end was cut by 7 bases, the J end by 7 bases, with 14 bases between. Germline values: CDR1 SNHLY, CDR2 FYNNEI. The CDR3 contains 13 residues. The CDR3 loop reads CASTVGRGQPQHF. CDR3 DNA (partial): TGTGCCAGCACCGTCGGTAGAGGGCAGCCC.

As to this clone: The read comes to an end 3 residues before the CDR3 does, leaving the germline J gene to fill in the end. The rearrangement uses TRBV10-3 and TRBJ2-5, with 9 positions matching TRBD2. After removal of 2 bases from V and 5 bases from J, the junction contained 3 bases not matched to a gene. Per germline, CDR1 ENHRY and CDR2 SYGVKD. The CDR3 spans 14 residues. This chain's CDR3 is CAISEGLAGETQYF. The sequenced part of the CDR3 DNA is TGTGCCATCAGTGAGGGTCTAGCGGGGGAGACC.

A remark on this clone: The read ends 3 residues early relative to the CDR3; the germline J gene fills the gap. The chain is built from TRBV4-1 and TRBJ2-7; D is possibly TRBD1 (6 bases). V lost 0 bases and J 3 bases, leaving 9 bases between the germline ends. CDR1 and CDR2 (germline): MGHRA, YSYEKL. The CDR3 consists of 14 residues. CDR3 DNA, as far as it was read: TGCGCCAGCAGCCAAGATTGGGACAACTACGAG. Amino acid sequence: CASSQDWDNYE. The CDR3 reads in full as CASSQDWDNYEQYF.

In regard to this clone: The read stops 3 residues short of the end of the CDR3; the missing end is completed from the germline J gene. The V and J genes are TRBV30 and TRBJ2-3, with D maybe TRBD2 (5 bases). CDR1 is GTSNPN and CDR2 is SVGIG in the germline V gene (reference sequence). The CDR3 is 14 amino acids. The CDR3 bases that were read are TGTGCCTGGAGTGTACGCGGGTGGAATCAGCCG. It translates to CAWSVRGWNQP. The CDR3 in full is CAWSVRGWNQPQYF.

Notes on this clone: The read gets to within 3 residues of the CDR3 end, and the germline J gene fills in the rest. This chain links TRBV7-8 with TRBJ1-2, with D hard to call. Looked up from germline, CDR1 is SGHVS and CDR2 is FQNEAQ. CDR3 length: 15 residues. The CDR3 here is CASSPRSAFTDTYTF. Incomplete CDR3 DNA: TGTGCCAGCAGCCCGCGTAGCGCTTTCACAGATACC.

In the case of this clone: The read halts 3 residues ahead of the CDR3 end, with the missing end drawn from the germline J gene. The chain links TRBV18 to TRBJ2-7, with D maybe TRBD1 (5 bases). Per the germline V gene, CDR1 is KGHSH and CDR2 is LQKENI. Trimming took off 1 base at V and 2 bases at J, with 12 bases between the two ends. The CDR3 spans 15 residues. The CDR3 DNA, read in part, is TGTGCCAGCTCACCACAGCAGGGTTCCGCCTACGAG. This gives the protein CASSPQQGSAYE. The whole CDR3 protein reads CASSPQQGSAYEQYF.

A note on this clone: The read comes to an end 3 residues before the CDR3 does, leaving the germline J gene to fill in the end. The chain is built from TRBV2 and TRBJ1-2; D is undetermined. This CDR3 spans 16 amino acids. CDR1 is SNHLY, CDR2 FYNNEI, per germline. The CDR3 DNA, read in part, is TGTGCCAGCTTCATGTTAGCTACGGGTTTCTCAGATACC. This sequence encodes CASFMLATGFSDT. In full, the CDR3 reads CASFMLATGFSDTYTF.

Note on this clone: Sequence at one end of the junction differs from germline and may be a read error. The missing CDR3 end, 3 residues past where the read stops, is filled in from the germline J gene. The same CDR3 is also encoded by other DNA sequences in this sample. The genes are TRBV6-1 and TRBJ1-3, with 10 nucleotides matching TRBD1. Germline V gene lookup returns CDR1 MNHNS and CDR2 SASEGT. The CDR3 loop spans 15 amino acids. CDR3 sequence: CASSERGTGANTIYF. Incomplete CDR3 DNA: TGTGCCAGCAGTGAAAGGGGGACAGGGGCAAACACT.

Details on this clone: The CDR3 end is not reached by the read, which stops 3 residues before it; the germline J gene fills it in. The chain employs TRBV7-9 and TRBJ2-1, with 8 bases aligning to TRBD2. The CDR3 extends over 15 amino acids. Germline loops: CDR1 SEHNR, CDR2 FQNEAQ (reference sequence). V shed 2 bases, J shed 4 bases, and the junction held 4 bases outside the gene matches. The CDR3 bases that were read are TGTGCCAGCAGCTTACGGGGGGGCGGATACAATGAG. It codes for CASSLRGGGYNE. The complete CDR3 reads CASSLRGGGYNEQFF.

CDR3 in amino acids: CASSSDYGYTF. Incomplete CDR3 DNA: TGTGCCAGCAGCTCCGACTATGGC. The chain links TRBV11-2 to TRBJ1-2, with unresolved D. Read sequence stops 3 residues before the CDR3 end, and the germline J gene provides the missing end. From germline, CDR1 is SGHAT and CDR2 FQNNGV. The CDR3 sequence is 11 residues long. Trimming left V 4 bases short and J 3 bases short, with 3 bases between.

A note on this clone: The CDR3 is cut off 3 residues early in the read; its end comes from the germline J gene. The chain uses TRBV7-3 and TRBJ2-1, with 7 bases lining up with TRBD1. Germline V gives CDR1 SGHTA, CDR2 FQGTGA. This CDR3 region has 18 residues. Trimming cost V 8 bases and J 0 bases; bases outside gene matches: 16. CDR3 sequence: CASYWPKQGSTSYNEQFF. The CDR3 DNA, read in part, is TGTGCCAGCTATTGGCCAAAACAGGGGAGTACCTCCTACAATGAG.

A remark on this clone: The read terminates 3 residues ahead of where the CDR3 ends, so the germline J gene completes it. J is TRBJ2-7 and V is TRBV2; 8 bases match TRBD2. With 7 bases clipped from V and 3 bases from J, the junction kept 2 bases outside the gene matches. The CDR3 runs to 12 residues. Germline CDR1 reads SNHLY; CDR2 reads FYNNEI. CDR3 in amino acids: CASKRGNYEQYF. The sequenced part of the CDR3 DNA is TGTGCCAGCAAGCGGGGGAACTACGAG.

To note about this clone: The read ends 3 residues shy of where the CDR3 ends; the end is completed using the germline J gene. This chain links TRBV2 with TRBJ2-3; D possibly corresponds to TRBD1 (6 bases). Germline V CDR1 and CDR2: SNHLY, FYNNEI. The CDR3 is 14 residues long. The DNA read from the CDR3 is TGTGCCAGCAGTTTCCCTGGACAGAGACCACCG. It specifies CASSFPGQRPP. The complete CDR3 sequence is CASSFPGQRPPQYF.

CDR3: CSAPNVVESEKLFF. The sequenced CDR3 bases are TGCAGTGCTCCAAACGTGGTAGAGAGTGAAAAG. This sequence joins TRBV20-1 and TRBJ2-2; no clear D. The CDR3 end is not reached by the read, which stops 3 residues before it; the germline J gene fills it in. The germline CDR1 and CDR2 sequences are DFQATT and SNEGSKA (reference sequence). The CDR3 runs to 14 residues.

Comment on this clone: The read terminates 3 residues before the CDR3 end, so the remaining end is supplied by the germline J gene. V usage is TRBV5-1 and J usage is TRBJ2-3, with 7 bases aligning to TRBD2. The germline CDR1 and CDR2 sequences are SGHRS and YFSETQ. The CDR3 extends over 15 amino acids. CDR3 sequence: CASSLEPGRDQPQYF. CDR3 bases read: TGCGCCAGCAGCTTGGAGCCAGGGAGGGATCAGCCG.

On this clone itself: The CDR3 end lies 3 residues beyond the end of the read and is filled in from the germline J gene. This chain joins TRBV14 and TRBJ2-7; 7 nucleotides align to TRBD1. Germline CDR1 reads SGHDN; CDR2 reads FVKESK. This CDR3 is built from 16 residues. V gave up 4 bases and J gave up 1 base; unmatched junction bases: 10. The DNA read from the CDR3 is TGTGCCAGCAGCCGCGATGACAGGGTGGGGTCCTACGAG. Protein: CASSRDDRVGSYE. The whole CDR3 reads CASSRDDRVGSYEQYF. Variable domain in full (rest from reference TRBV14 and TRBJ2-7): EAGVTQFPSHSVIEKGQTVTLRCDPISGHDNLYWYRRVMGKEIKFLLHFVKESKQDESGMPNNRFLAERTGGTYSTLKVQPAELEDSGVYFCASSRDDRVGSYEQYFGPGTRLTVT.

About this clone itself: The DNA ends 3 residues before the CDR3 does, and the rest of the CDR3 is filled in from the germline J gene. The gene calls are TRBV7-2 and TRBJ2-3; 7 nucleotides align to TRBD2. V was pared by 4 bases and J by 6 bases, with 4 bases of the junction left unmatched. CDR1 and CDR2 from the germline V gene are SGHTA and FQGNSA. The CDR3 covers 13 residues. The CDR3 loop is CASSSSGADTQYF. CDR3 DNA, as far as it was read: TGTGCCAGCAGCTCAAGCGGGGCGGATACG. The complete variable domain, with remaining parts taken from reference TRBV7-2 and TRBJ2-3, reads GAGVSQSPSNKVTEKGKDVELRCDPISGHTALYWYRQSLGQGLEFLIYFQGNSAPDKSGLPSDRFSAERTGGSVSTLTIQRTQQEDSAVYLCASSSSGADTQYFGPGTRLTVL.

Notes on this clone: Read sequence stops 3 residues before the CDR3 end, and the germline J gene provides the missing end. The chain uses TRBV19 and TRBJ2-3, with D possibly TRBD2 on 6 matching bases. The CDR3 sequence is 13 residues long. Germline lookup yields CDR1 LNHDA and CDR2 SQIVND (reference sequence). The DNA read from the CDR3 is TGTGCCAGTAGTATTGGGGACTGGAAGACG. It yields the protein CASSIGDWKT. The complete CDR3 reads CASSIGDWKTQYF.

About this clone itself: From the germline J gene comes the end of the CDR3, since the read stops 3 residues before it. The genes are TRBV20-1 and TRBJ2-5, with D possibly being TRBD2 (6 bases). The V end was cut by 3 bases, the J end by 1 base, with 15 bases between. The CDR3 contains 15 residues. Looked up from germline, CDR1 is DFQATT and CDR2 is SNEGSKA (reference sequence). The DNA read from the CDR3 is TGCAGTGCTAGTCCCGTTCTAGCGCGCCAAGAGACC. This gives the protein CSASPVLARQET. The CDR3 in full is CSASPVLARQETQYF.

Comment on this clone: The CDR3 goes on 3 residues after the read ends, and that part is filled in from the germline J gene. The V gene is TRBV30, the J gene TRBJ2-1, with D maybe TRBD1 (6 bases). V dropped 5 bases and J dropped 2 bases, with 13 bases sitting between them. Looked up from germline, CDR1 is GTSNPN and CDR2 is SVGIG (reference sequence). The CDR3 spans 14 residues. The CDR3 sequence is CAWDTGNAYNEQFF. The covered CDR3 bases are TGTGCCTGGGATACAGGGAACGCCTACAATGAG.

Details on this clone: The CDR3 end lies 3 residues beyond the end of the read and is filled in from the germline J gene. The chain recombines TRBV18 with TRBJ1-3; D is ambiguous. Trimming removed 6 bases at V and 8 bases at J, with 20 bases between. CDR1 is KGHSH and CDR2 is LQKENI in the germline V gene. The CDR3 runs 15 residues. The covered CDR3 bases are TGTGCCAGCTCTTACGGGTTCGGGTTGAGAGACACC. Its translation: CASSYGFGLRDT. The full CDR3 is CASSYGFGLRDTIYF. Full variable domain (rest looked up from reference TRBV18 and TRBJ1-3): NAGVMQNPRHLVRRRGQEARLRCSPMKGHSHVYWYRQLPEEGLKFMVYLQKENIIDESGMPKERFSAEFPKEGPSILRIQQVVRGDSAAYFCASSYGFGLRDTIYFGEGSWLTVV.

Notes on this clone: The read halts 3 residues ahead of the CDR3 end, with the missing end drawn from the germline J gene. The rearrangement uses TRBV18 and TRBJ1-2, with D hard to call. The germline V gene has CDR1 KGHSH and CDR2 LQKENI. The CDR3 is made up of 14 amino acids. CDR3 amino acids: CASSPPGGNQPYTF. The covered CDR3 bases are TGTGCCAGCTCACCACCGGGCGGGAATCAGCCC.

The CDR3 here is CASSVMIGDTQYF. The part of the CDR3 DNA that was read is TGTGCCAGCAGTGTAATGATAGGGGATACG. The chain links TRBV6-1 to TRBJ2-3; no clear D. Read coverage stops 3 residues before the CDR3 terminus; the germline J gene supplies the remainder. This CDR3 has 13 amino acids. The germline gives CDR1 MNHNS, CDR2 SASEGT. Between the trimmed V and J ends, which lost 4 bases and 6 bases, there was a span of 11 bases.

On this clone: The read stops 3 residues short of the end of the CDR3; the missing end is completed from the germline J gene. The V gene is TRBV5-1, the J gene TRBJ2-3; 8 nucleotides agree with TRBD2. Germline-derived CDR1 and CDR2 are SGHRS and YFSETQ. The CDR3 totals 17 residues. Unmatched junction bases numbered 12, after V lost 4 bases and J lost 2 bases. The CDR3 loop reads CASSPNVAGLITDTQYF. Partial CDR3 DNA: TGCGCCAGCAGCCCGAATGTAGCGGGGCTAATCACAGATACG.

A remark on this clone: The read is 3 residues too short to cover the CDR3 end, so that end is filled in from the germline J gene. The rearrangement uses TRBV29-1 and TRBJ2-3; possibly TRBD1 for D (6 bases). The CDR3 is made up of 15 amino acids. Germline loops: CDR1 SQVTM, CDR2 ANQGSEA. The covered CDR3 bases are TGCAGCGCAGCGTTACTGGGACATTCGGATCAGCCG. Its protein is CSAALLGHSDQP. The entire CDR3 reads CSAALLGHSDQPQYF.